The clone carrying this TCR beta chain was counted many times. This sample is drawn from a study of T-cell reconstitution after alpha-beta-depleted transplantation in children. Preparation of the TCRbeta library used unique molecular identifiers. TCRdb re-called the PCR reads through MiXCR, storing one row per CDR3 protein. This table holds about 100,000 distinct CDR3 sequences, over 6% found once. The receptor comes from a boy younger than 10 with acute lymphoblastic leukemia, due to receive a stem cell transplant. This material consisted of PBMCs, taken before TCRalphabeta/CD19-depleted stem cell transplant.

CDR3 nucleotide sequence: TGTGCCAGCAGTCCCGAAGGAGGGGTGAACACTGAAGCTTTCTTT. It codes for CASSPEGGVNTEAFF. The rearrangement uses TRBV6-5 and TRBJ1-1, with D perhaps matching TRBD1 (5 bases). Trimming took 5 bases from V and 0 from J, leaving 13 bases between them. CDR3 size: 15 residues. Germline CDR1 is MNHEY and CDR2 is SVGAGI.